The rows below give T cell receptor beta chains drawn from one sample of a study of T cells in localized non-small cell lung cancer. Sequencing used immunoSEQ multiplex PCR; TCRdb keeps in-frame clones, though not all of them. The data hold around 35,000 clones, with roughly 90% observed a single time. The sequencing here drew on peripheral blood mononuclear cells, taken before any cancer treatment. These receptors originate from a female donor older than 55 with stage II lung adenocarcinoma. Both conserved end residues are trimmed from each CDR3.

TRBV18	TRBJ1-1	ASSRDTEAF
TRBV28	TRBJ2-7	ASSITPREQY
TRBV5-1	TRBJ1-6	ASSRWDFNNSPLH
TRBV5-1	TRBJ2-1	ASSPTVSSYNEQF
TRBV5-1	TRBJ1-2	ASSLGGQGNYGYT
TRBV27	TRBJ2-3	ASSSLLGSDTQY
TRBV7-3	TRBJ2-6	ASSHELGANVLT
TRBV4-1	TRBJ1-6	ASSPRQGNSPLH
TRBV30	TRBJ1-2	AWSRDQYDGYT
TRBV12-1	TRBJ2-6	ASSHKIGQSRANVLT
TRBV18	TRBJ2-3	ASSLSGTVADTQY
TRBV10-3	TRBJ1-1	AIRDYRGRDTEAF
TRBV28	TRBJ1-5	ASSTGGNNQPQH
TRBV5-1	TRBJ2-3	ASSFAAGVADTQY
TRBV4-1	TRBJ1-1	ASSQAPTGEWKAF
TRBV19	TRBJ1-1	ASRETGGNTEAF
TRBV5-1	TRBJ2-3	ASSLAVGADTQY
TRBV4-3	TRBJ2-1	ASSHPGYNEQF
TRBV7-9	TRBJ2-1	ASSSSGGVYNEQF
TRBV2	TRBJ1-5	ASSEAYSNQPQH
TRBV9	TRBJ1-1	ASSADPRKNTEAF
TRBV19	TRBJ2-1	ASSQLAGWYNEQF
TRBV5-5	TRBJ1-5	ASSLLTNQPQH
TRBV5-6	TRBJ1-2	ASSSGQGNYGYT
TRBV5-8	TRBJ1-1	ASSPGRGLGSEAF
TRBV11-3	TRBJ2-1	ASSSTTNSLNEQF
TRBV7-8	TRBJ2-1	ASSLATTSTGRRPPNEQF
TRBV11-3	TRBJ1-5	ASSLVVAAKPWGWPQH
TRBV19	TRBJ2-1	ASSAGQGAYNEQF
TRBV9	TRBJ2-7	ASSVRGAGEQY
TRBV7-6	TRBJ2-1	ASSLVPSEAYNEQF
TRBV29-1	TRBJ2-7	SVGWVDRYEQY
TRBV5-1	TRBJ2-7	ASSLVGAPFYEQY
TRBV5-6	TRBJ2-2	ASSLATSGGTGELF
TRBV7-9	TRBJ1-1	ATYRGPNTEAF
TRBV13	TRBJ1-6	ASSSGQYNSPLH
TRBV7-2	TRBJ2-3	ASSLAVAGGGDTQY
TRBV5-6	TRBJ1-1	ASSGRTGMNTEAF
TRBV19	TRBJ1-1	ASSMRLTPGTEAF
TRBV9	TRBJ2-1	ASSVDGGLQF
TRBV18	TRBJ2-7	ASSRDEGHEQY
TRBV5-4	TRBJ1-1	ASSFGQGSTEAF
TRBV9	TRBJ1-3	ASAQSVGRVSGNTIY
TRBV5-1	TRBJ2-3	ASSLDSVASTDTQY